Sequencing of this TCR beta chain was carried out in a study of graft-versus-host responses after intestinal transplantation. Study-wide context: Anti-thymocyte globulin induction preceded about 3 years of tacrolimus and steroid maintenance in all recipients.

Germline V gives CDR1 LNHDA, CDR2 SQIVND (reference sequence). The V end was cut by 7 bases, the J end by 0 bases, with 9 bases between. CDR3 size: 13 residues. Some clones are missing from TCRdb's copy, which holds only in-frame ones; the method was immunoSEQ multiplex PCR. This sample has nearly 90,000 clones, with 83% found just once. Comment on this clone: Its antigen remains unknown.

Study findings and constraints: Investigators detected GvH clones in recipient marrow, with some emerging earlier in ileum or blood.

Material: unstimulated CD8+ T cells sorted from spleen or lymph node cells, obtained before intestinal transplant. The rearrangement links TRBV19 to TRBJ2-5; a weak D match, TRBD1 (6 bases). The receptor was isolated from a human donor who received an intestinal transplant. The chain's CDR3 is CASTGDYQETQYF. DNA for the CDR3: TGTGCCAGTACAGGGGATTACCAAGAGACCCAGTACTTC.